These 5 T cell receptor beta chains were sequenced from one sample in a study of shared clonotypes between healthy human individuals. Sequencing was performed with immunoSEQ multiplex PCR; in TCRdb, only in-frame clones are kept and a portion is missing. The sample lists hundreds of thousands of clones, 60% to 80% occurring once. Sample: memory CD4+ T cells sorted from blood. Documented subset: CD45RA-negative fraction. The receptors shown here come from a woman aged 30 to 39 in good health.

The gene calls are TRBV7-9 and TRBJ2-7; 10 bases map to TRBD1. Germline V gene lookup returns CDR1 SEHNR and CDR2 FQNEAQ (reference sequence). This CDR3 spans 15 amino acids. With 2 bases clipped from V and 1 base from J, the junction kept 2 bases outside the gene matches. The CDR3 bases are TGTGCCAGCAGCTTATGGGGACAGGGGTCCTACGAGCAGTACTTC. It specifies CASSLWGQGSYEQYF.

The rearrangement joins TRBV28 to TRBJ1-2; 9 bases fit TRBD1. The CDR3 is made up of 17 amino acids. J lost 0 bases, V lost 5 bases, and 10 bases had no gene match. Germline V gene lookup returns CDR1 MDHEN and CDR2 SYDVKM. The CDR3 protein is CASSGRTGDGANYGYTF. The CDR3 DNA reads TGTGCCAGCAGTGGAAGGACAGGGGATGGGGCTAACTATGGCTACACCTTC.

This clone was found many times. The same CDR3 arises from other DNA sequences in this sample as well. V gene TRBV2 combines with J gene TRBJ2-5; D uncertain. Germline V gene data show CDR1 as SNHLY and CDR2 as FYNNEI. Trimming removed 2 bases from V and 4 bases from J, with 5 bases in between. The CDR3 is made up of 12 amino acids. In nucleotides, the CDR3 is TGTGCCAGCAGTGAAAGGAGAGAGACCCAGTACTTC. Amino acid sequence: CASSERRETQYF.

Comment on this clone: Other DNA sequences of this sample code for an identical CDR3. The chain combines TRBV18 with TRBJ2-7; D unclear. The V and J ends lost 3 bases and 0 bases respectively, with 6 bases between them. This CDR3 is 13 amino acids long. Germline CDR1 reads KGHSH; CDR2 reads LQKENI. This CDR3 reads CASSPPSSYEQYF. DNA of the CDR3: TGTGCCAGCTCACCTCCTAGCTCCTACGAGCAGTACTTC.

This clone was observed a single time. CDR3 loop: CASSPLAGVSTDTQYF. The CDR3 DNA reads as TGTGCCAGCTCACCACTAGCGGGAGTTAGCACAGATACGCAGTATTTT. V and J are TRBV18 and TRBJ2-3; 9 nucleotides match TRBD2. Germline V lookup: CDR1 KGHSH, CDR2 LQKENI. Trimming took 1 base from V and 0 from J; bases not matched to a gene: 2. The CDR3 is made up of 16 amino acids.